This T cell receptor beta chain was captured in a study of Ad26.COV2.S vaccination and SARS-CoV-2 variants. Germline V gives CDR1 WSHSY, CDR2 SAAADI. The CDR3 consists of 15 residues. The junction had 4 bases not matched to a gene; V was cut back by 5 bases and J by 4 bases. The method was immunoSEQ multiplex PCR; TCRdb's version includes in-frame clones alone and lacks a portion of them. Among hundreds of thousands of clones listed, roughly 90% were seen once. Treatment of the sample: 15 to 20 received Ad26.COV2.S at low or high dose, single or two shots; five or six received placebo; per-sample allocation not given. The samples were gathered on day 63 after the first injection of vaccine or placebo.

The sequencing here drew on peripheral blood, taken in a trial of Ad26.COV2.S vaccine versus placebo. The TCR was taken from a person between 18 and 59 years old who received the Ad26.COV2.S COVID-19 vaccine or a placebo. The chain uses TRBV10-2 and TRBJ2-5, with TRBD2 matching 13 bases. Written as DNA, the CDR3 is TGCGCCAGCAGTTGGACTAGCGGGGGTGTAGAGACCCAGTACTTC. This gives the protein CASSWTSGGVETQYF.